These 19 T cell receptor beta chains were all obtained from the same sample, sequenced in a study of metastatic and nonmetastatic thyroid tumors. Each patient came to thyroid surgery without any prior treatment (of any kind). Using MiXCR, TCRdb re-called clones from the PCR reads. The table shows roughly 46,000 clones, with around 23% occurring only once. Sequences were obtained from blood. Every receptor here comes from a male donor with papillary thyroid cancer or a benign thyroid nodule (not recorded which). Some clones in this sample may be carry-over from other donors' samples.

This clone was observed at least ten times. V gene TRBV19 combines with J gene TRBJ1-1, with D uncertain. The CDR3 consists of 12 residues. V was clipped by 4 bases and J by 11 bases, with 14 bases between them. Germline CDR1 is LNHDA and CDR2 is SQIVND (reference sequence). In DNA, the CDR3 is TGTGCCAGTAGTACCATACCTTCCGAGGCTTTCTTT. As protein: CASSTIPSEAFF.

The chain combines TRBV30 with TRBJ1-6, with 9 bases matching TRBD1. Germline CDR1 and CDR2: GTSNPN and SVGIG (reference sequence). J gave up 8 bases and V 0 bases, and 5 bases lay outside the gene matches. The CDR3 runs 15 residues. The CDR3 here is CAWSVRGDRDSPLHF. CDR3 sequence (DNA): TGTGCCTGGAGTGTACGCGGGGACAGGGATTCACCCCTCCACTTT.

In regard to this clone: The junction and the germline gene differ at one end; a read error may be behind it. The chain uses TRBV11-1 and TRBJ2-3; the match to TRBD1 covers 7 bases. The CDR3 covers 14 residues. Germline V lookup: CDR1 SGHAT, CDR2 FQDESV (reference sequence). CDR3: CASIPVGGTDTQYF. The DNA of the CDR3 is TGTGCCAGCATCCCCGTGGGTGGGACAGATACGCAATATTTT.

This clone was observed a few times. The chain's CDR3 is CASSEGTPGEKLFF. The CDR3 region has the DNA TGTGCCAGCAGTGAGGGGACCCCGGGTGAAAAACTGTTTTTT. The V and J genes are TRBV2 and TRBJ1-4; weak D call: TRBD1 (5 bases). The ends were cut back, 3 bases at V and 7 bases at J, with 12 bases in the middle. The CDR3 has 14 amino acids. Germline loops: CDR1 SNHLY, CDR2 FYNNEI.

Comment on this clone: A junction end diverges from the germline sequence, so it may reflect a read error. The chain is built from TRBV7-9 and TRBJ2-1, with TRBD1 matching 7 bases. The length of the CDR3 is 13 residues. Per the germline V gene, CDR1 is SEHNR and CDR2 is FQNEAQ (reference sequence). CDR3 sequence: CASSSKAGGEQFF. The CDR3 region has the DNA TGCGCCAGCAGCTCAAAAGCAGGGGGTGAGCAGTTCTTC.

The rearrangement links TRBV5-1 to TRBJ1-2; 12 positions match TRBD1. Trimming cost V 4 bases and J 2 bases; bases outside gene matches: 3. There are 15 residues in the CDR3. The germline CDR1 and CDR2 sequences are SGHRS and YFSETQ. CDR3 sequence: CASSGGQGANYGYTF. DNA of the CDR3: TGCGCCAGCAGCGGGGGACAGGGGGCGAACTATGGCTACACCTTC.

J is TRBJ2-5 and V is TRBV25-1; 10 bases match TRBD2. The germline V gene has CDR1 MGHDK and CDR2 SYGVNS. Trimming at V came to 5 bases and at J to 5 bases, leaving 8 bases not matched to a gene. This CDR3 has 15 residues. The CDR3 DNA is TGTGCCAGCAGTCAGCTAGCGGGAGCGGGGGAGACCCAGTACTTC. Translated: CASSQLAGAGETQYF.

The chain couples TRBV28 to TRBJ2-7, with 8 positions matching TRBD1. The CDR3 length is 14 residues. CDR1 is MDHEN and CDR2 is SYDVKM in the germline V gene. V shed 6 bases and J 2 bases; nucleotides not matched to a gene: 6. CDR3 amino acids: CASRGGQGTYEQYF. CDR3 nucleotides: TGTGCCAGCAGAGGAGGACAGGGCACCTACGAGCAGTACTTC.

At least ten counts were recorded for this clone. V gene TRBV7-6 combines with J gene TRBJ2-2; the D gene is possibly TRBD2 (7 bases). Germline V gene sequence: CDR1 SGHVS, CDR2 FNYEAQ. V lost 3 bases, J lost 7 bases, and 15 bases lay in between. The CDR3 is 15 residues long. The chain's CDR3 is CASSFNREGIGELFF. In DNA form, the CDR3 reads TGTGCCAGCAGCTTTAACAGGGAGGGGATCGGGGAGCTGTTTTTT.

The chain joins TRBV7-3 to TRBJ1-2, with D perhaps TRBD1 (6 bases). Germline V gene lookup returns CDR1 SGHTA and CDR2 FQGTGA. CDR3 size: 15 residues. Trimming removed 8 bases at V and 5 bases at J, with 21 bases between. CDR3 residues: CASFLLGGAGYGYTF. CDR3 nucleotide sequence: TGTGCCAGCTTTTTATTGGGGGGCGCAGGATATGGCTACACCTTC.

This chain connects TRBV13 to TRBJ2-7; the D gene is possibly TRBD2 (5 bases). V was trimmed by 2 bases and J by 4 bases, leaving 18 bases between them. The germline CDR1 and CDR2 sequences are PRHDT and FYEKMQ (reference sequence). The CDR3 length is 16 residues. CDR3 in DNA: TGTGCCAGCAGCTTATACGAGGGCTCACGTAATTACGAGCAGTACTTC. Translating gives CASSLYEGSRNYEQYF.

This clone was recorded many times. The chain employs TRBV2 and TRBJ1-1; TRBD1 aligns across 9 bases. This CDR3 is built from 12 residues. Germline lookup yields CDR1 SNHLY and CDR2 FYNNEI. V dropped 6 bases and J dropped 11; count of bases not matched to a gene: 7. The CDR3 spells CASSWGQGMAFF. CDR3 coding DNA: TGTGCCAGCAGCTGGGGACAGGGTATGGCTTTCTTT.

The chain recombines TRBV14 with TRBJ1-1; D is perhaps TRBD1 (5 bases). The CDR3 runs 14 residues. Germline V gene data show CDR1 as SGHDN and CDR2 as FVKESK. V gave up 1 base and J gave up 5 bases, with 11 bases separating them. The CDR3 DNA follows: TGTGCCAGCAGCCAAGCGGGGCGGTATACTGAAGCTTTCTTT. As protein: CASSQAGRYTEAFF. The complete variable domain, with remaining parts taken from reference TRBV14 and TRBJ1-1, reads EAGVTQFPSHSVIEKGQTVTLRCDPISGHDNLYWYRRVMGKEIKFLLHFVKESKQDESGMPNNRFLAERTGGTYSTLKVQPAELEDSGVYFCASSQAGRYTEAFFGQGTRLTVV.

This clone was picked up one time. V gene TRBV20-1 combines with J gene TRBJ1-3; unclear D gene. CDR1 is DFQATT, CDR2 SNEGSKA, per germline (reference sequence). The germline V and J ends were trimmed by 1 base and 8 bases, with 12 bases remaining between them. This CDR3 region has 13 residues. CDR3 sequence (DNA): TGCAGTGCTAGAGGAGGGCCAGGAGACACCATATATTTT. Protein: CSARGGPGDTIYF.

The sample holds many counts of this clone. V and J are TRBV20-1 and TRBJ2-1; 15 bases are a match to TRBD2. The CDR3 length is 14 residues. The ends lost 6 bases at V and 4 bases at J; junction bases unmatched: 1. The germline V gene has CDR1 DFQATT and CDR2 SNEGSKA (reference sequence). The DNA for the CDR3 is TGCAGTGCGGGGACTAGCGGGAGGTACAATGAGCAGTTCTTC. Its translation: CSAGTSGRYNEQFF.

This clone came up many times. The gene calls are TRBV10-3 and TRBJ2-3; D is possibly TRBD1 (6 bases). This CDR3 region has 16 residues. The germline V gene encodes CDR1 ENHRY and CDR2 SYGVKD. V lost 6 bases to trimming and J lost 5 bases, with 21 bases between them. The CDR3 loop reads CAIRLTRGRGGDTQYF. CDR3 nucleotides: TGTGCCATCAGGCTGACTCGTGGCCGAGGGGGAGATACGCAGTATTTT.

This clone was picked up a small number of times. This sequence joins TRBV6-1 and TRBJ2-2; D may be TRBD1 (6 bases). This CDR3 is built from 15 residues. V was pared by 5 bases and J by 3 bases, with 13 bases between. CDR1 and CDR2 from the germline V gene are MNHNS and SASEGT. Written as DNA, the CDR3 is TGTGCCAGCAGTCAACAGGGTCCGGACACCGGGGAGCTGTTTTTT. Translation: CASSQQGPDTGELFF.

On this clone itself: The junction departs from germline at one end; a sequencing error may be responsible. The rearrangement uses TRBV4-1 and TRBJ2-2, with 10 bases lining up with TRBD2. There are 20 residues in the CDR3. Germline V gene sequence: CDR1 MGHRA, CDR2 YSYEKL. The CDR3 nucleotides are TGCGCCAGCAGCCATTCCCTTCTTTCAGCGGGAGGGAGTTATAGCGGGCAGCTGTTTTTT. This sequence encodes CASSHSLLSAGGSYSGQLFF.

This clone was seen a few times. A much larger clone lies a single base off, so this may be a read error. Other DNA variants within this sample encode the same CDR3. The chain uses TRBV3-1 and TRBJ2-2; D may be TRBD1 or TRBD2 (5 bases each). Germline V gene sequence: CDR1 LGHDT, CDR2 YNNKEL (reference sequence). The CDR3 contains 15 residues. CDR3 sequence: CASSFLSRGTGELFF. The CDR3 DNA sequence: TGTGCCAGCAGCTTCTTGTCTCGGGGCACCGGTGAGCTGTTTTTT.